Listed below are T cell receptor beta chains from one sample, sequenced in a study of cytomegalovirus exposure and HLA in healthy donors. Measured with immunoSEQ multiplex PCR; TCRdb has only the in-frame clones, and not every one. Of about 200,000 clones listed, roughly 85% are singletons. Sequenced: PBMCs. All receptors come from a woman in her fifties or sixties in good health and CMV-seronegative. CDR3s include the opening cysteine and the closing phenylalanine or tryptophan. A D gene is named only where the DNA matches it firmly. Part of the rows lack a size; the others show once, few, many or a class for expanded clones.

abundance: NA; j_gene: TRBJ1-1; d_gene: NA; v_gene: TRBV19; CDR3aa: CASSIPAAGNTEAFF; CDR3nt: TGTGCCAGTAGTATCCCGGCAGCGGGAAACACTGAAGCTTTCTTT
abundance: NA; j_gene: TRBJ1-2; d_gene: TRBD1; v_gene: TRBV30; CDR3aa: CAWSVGTGGRTTF; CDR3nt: TGTGCCTGGAGTGTCGGGACAGGGGGTCGTACCACCTTC
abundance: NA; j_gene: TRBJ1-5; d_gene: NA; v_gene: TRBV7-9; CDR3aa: CSSSSGGSAQHF; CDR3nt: TGTTCCAGCAGCTCTGGAGGATCGGCCCAGCATTTT
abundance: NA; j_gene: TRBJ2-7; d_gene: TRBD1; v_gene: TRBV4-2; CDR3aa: CASSPRTGKNEQYF; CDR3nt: TGTGCCAGCAGCCCCAGGACAGGGAAGAACGAGCAGTACTTC
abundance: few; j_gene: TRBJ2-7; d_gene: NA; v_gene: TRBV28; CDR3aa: CASSSIRASASYEQYF; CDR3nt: TGTGCCAGCAGTAGTATTCGTGCTAGCGCGAGCTACGAGCAGTACTTC
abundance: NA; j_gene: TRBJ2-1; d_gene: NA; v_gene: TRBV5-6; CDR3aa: CASSAPGVSSYNEQFF; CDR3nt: TGTGCCAGCAGCGCCCCGGGGGTCAGCTCCTACAATGAGCAGTTCTTC
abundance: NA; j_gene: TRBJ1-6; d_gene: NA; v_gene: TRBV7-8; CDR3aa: CASSPGGPNSPLHF; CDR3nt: TGTGCCAGCAGCCCCGGCGGGCCAAATTCACCCCTCCACTTT
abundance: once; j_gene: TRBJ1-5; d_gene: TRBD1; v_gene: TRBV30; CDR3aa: CAWGGQANQPQHF; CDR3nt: TGTGCCTGGGGGGGACAGGCTAATCAGCCCCAGCATTTT
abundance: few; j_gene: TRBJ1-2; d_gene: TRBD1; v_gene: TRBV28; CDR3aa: CASSLDRGNYGYTF; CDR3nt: TGTGCCAGCAGTTTAGACAGGGGGAACTATGGCTACACCTTC
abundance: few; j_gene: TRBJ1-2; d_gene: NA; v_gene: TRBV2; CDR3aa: CASMGDYYGYTF; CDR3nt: TGTGCCAGCATGGGAGACTACTATGGCTACACCTTC
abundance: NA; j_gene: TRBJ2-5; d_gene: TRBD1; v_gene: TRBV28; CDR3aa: CASSSGGGIRETQYF; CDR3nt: TGTGCCAGCAGTTCAGGGGGCGGGATTAGGGAGACCCAGTACTTC
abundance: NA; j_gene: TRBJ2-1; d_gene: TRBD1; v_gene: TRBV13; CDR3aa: CASSSGTVSYNEQFF; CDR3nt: TGTGCCAGCAGCTCCGGGACAGTCTCCTACAATGAGCAGTTCTTC
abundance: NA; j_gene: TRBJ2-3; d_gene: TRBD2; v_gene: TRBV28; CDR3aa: CASSEDWGLASTDTQYF; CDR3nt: TGTGCCAGCAGTGAAGATTGGGGACTAGCTAGCACAGATACGCAGTATTTT
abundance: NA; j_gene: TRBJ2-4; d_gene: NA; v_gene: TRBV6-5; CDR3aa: CASSREGKNIQYF; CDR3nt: TGTGCCAGCTCTCGAGAGGGCAAAAACATTCAGTACTTC
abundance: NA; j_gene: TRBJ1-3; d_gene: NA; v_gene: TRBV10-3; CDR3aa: CAITNLGSGNTIYF; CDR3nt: TGTGCCATCACTAACCTCGGGTCTGGAAACACCATATATTTT
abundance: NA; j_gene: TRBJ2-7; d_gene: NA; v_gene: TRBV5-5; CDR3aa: CASSLGGRSYEQYF; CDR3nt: TGTGCCAGCAGCTTAGGAGGACGGAGCTACGAGCAGTACTTC
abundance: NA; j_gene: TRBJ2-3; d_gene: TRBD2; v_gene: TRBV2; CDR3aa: CASSGLLAGGRTDTQYF; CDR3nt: TGTGCCAGCAGTGGATTGCTGGCGGGAGGTAGGACAGATACGCAGTATTTT
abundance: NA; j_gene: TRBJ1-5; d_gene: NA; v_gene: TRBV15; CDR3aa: CATSRQLLGSQHF; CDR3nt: TGTGCCACCAGCAGGCAGCTCCTCGGGTCCCAGCATTTT
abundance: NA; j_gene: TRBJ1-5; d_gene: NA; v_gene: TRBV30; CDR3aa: CAWSVLTGDQPQHF; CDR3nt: TGTGCCTGGAGTGTACTAACAGGCGATCAGCCCCAGCATTTT
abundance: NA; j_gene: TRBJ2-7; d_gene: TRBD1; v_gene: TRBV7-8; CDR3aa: CASSPGTGAVYEQYF; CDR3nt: TGTGCCAGCAGCCCCGGGACAGGGGCGGTCTACGAGCAGTACTTC
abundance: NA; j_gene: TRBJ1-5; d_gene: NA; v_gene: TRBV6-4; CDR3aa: CATTEAQHF; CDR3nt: TGTGCCACCACCGAGGCCCAGCATTTT
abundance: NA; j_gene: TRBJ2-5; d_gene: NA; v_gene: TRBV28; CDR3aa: CASAEETQYF; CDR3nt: TGTGCCAGTGCGGAAGAGACCCAGTACTTC
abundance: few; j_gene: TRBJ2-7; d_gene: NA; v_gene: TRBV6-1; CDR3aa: CASSEGRRRYEQYF; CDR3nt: TGTGCCAGCAGTGAAGGGAGAAGGAGGTACGAGCAGTACTTC
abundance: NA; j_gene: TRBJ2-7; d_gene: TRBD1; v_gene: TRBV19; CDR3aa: CASTPGQGARYEQYF; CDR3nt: TGTGCCAGTACTCCTGGACAGGGGGCGCGGTACGAGCAGTACTTC
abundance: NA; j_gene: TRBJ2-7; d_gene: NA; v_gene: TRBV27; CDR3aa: CASSLTGSHEQYF; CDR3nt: TGTGCCAGCAGTTTAACTGGTAGCCACGAGCAGTACTTC
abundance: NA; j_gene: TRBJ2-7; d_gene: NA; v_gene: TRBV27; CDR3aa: CASSSSGSSYEQYF; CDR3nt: TGTGCCAGCAGTTCAAGCGGTAGCTCCTACGAGCAGTACTTC
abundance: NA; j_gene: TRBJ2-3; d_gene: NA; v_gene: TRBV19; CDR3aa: CASSIDHTPSTDTQYF; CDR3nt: TGTGCCAGTAGTATAGACCACACCCCTAGCACAGATACGCAGTATTTT
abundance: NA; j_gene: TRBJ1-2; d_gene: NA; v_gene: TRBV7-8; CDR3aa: CASSLRAVGRKTSF; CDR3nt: TGTGCCAGCAGCTTACGCGCTGTAGGCCGAAAGACTTCCTTC
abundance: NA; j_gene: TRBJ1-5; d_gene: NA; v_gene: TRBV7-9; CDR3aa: CASSLERPQADNSNQPQHF; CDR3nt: TGTGCCAGCAGCTTAGAAAGACCACAGGCGGATAATAGCAATCAGCCCCAGCATTTT
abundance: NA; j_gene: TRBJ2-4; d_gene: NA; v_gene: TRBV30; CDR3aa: CAWSVQLAKNIQYF; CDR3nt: TGTGCCTGGAGTGTACAATTAGCCAAAAACATTCAGTACTTC
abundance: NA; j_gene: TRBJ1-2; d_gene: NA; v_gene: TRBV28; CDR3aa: CASSLNRVKTGYTF; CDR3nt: TGTGCCAGCAGTTTGAACAGGGTTAAGACTGGCTACACCTTC
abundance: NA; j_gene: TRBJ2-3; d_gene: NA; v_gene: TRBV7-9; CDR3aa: CSSSSDSYIYTDTQYF; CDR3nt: TGTTCCAGCAGCTCCGACTCCTATATATACACAGATACGCAGTATTTT
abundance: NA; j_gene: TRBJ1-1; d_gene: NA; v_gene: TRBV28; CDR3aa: CASSFLGGEAFF; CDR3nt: TGTGCCAGCAGCTTTCTCGGGGGAGAAGCTTTCTTT
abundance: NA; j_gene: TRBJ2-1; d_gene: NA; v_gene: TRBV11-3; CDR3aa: CASSLSSVANEQFF; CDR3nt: TGTGCCAGCAGCTTGTCGAGCGTGGCTAATGAGCAGTTCTTC
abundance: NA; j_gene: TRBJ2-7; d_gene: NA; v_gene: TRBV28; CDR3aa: CASSLLEGSGYEQYF; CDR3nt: TGTGCCAGCAGTTTATTGGAAGGTAGCGGCTACGAGCAGTACTTC
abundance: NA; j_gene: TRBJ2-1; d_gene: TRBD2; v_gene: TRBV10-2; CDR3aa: CASSPSGRKNEQFF; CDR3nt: TGCGCCAGCAGTCCTAGCGGGAGAAAAAATGAGCAGTTCTTC
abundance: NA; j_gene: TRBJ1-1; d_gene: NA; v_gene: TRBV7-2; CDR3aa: CASSLRQGMVVNTEAFF; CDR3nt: TGTGCCAGCAGCTTAAGGCAGGGGATGGTAGTGAACACTGAAGCTTTCTTT
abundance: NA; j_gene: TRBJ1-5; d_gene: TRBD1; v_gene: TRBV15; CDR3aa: CATSRSTGGQQPQHF; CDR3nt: TGTGCCACCAGCAGATCGACAGGGGGCCAACAGCCCCAGCATTTT
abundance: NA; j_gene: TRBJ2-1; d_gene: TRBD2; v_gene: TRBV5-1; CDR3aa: CASSYSGSSYNEQFF; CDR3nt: TGCGCCAGCAGCTACAGCGGGAGCTCCTACAATGAGCAGTTCTTC
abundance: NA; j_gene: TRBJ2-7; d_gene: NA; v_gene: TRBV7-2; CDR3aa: CASSPSSYEQYF; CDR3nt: TGTGCCAGCAGCCCGTCGAGTTACGAGCAGTACTTC
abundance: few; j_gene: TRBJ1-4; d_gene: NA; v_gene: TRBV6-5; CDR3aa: CASSRDRSREKLFF; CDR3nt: TGTGCCAGCAGCCGTGACAGGTCACGGGAAAAACTGTTTTTT
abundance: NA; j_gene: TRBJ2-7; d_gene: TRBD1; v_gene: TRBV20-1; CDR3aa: CSADRGEQYF; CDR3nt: TGCAGTGCTGACAGGGGCGAGCAGTACTTC
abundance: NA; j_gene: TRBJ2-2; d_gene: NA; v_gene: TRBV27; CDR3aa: CASSWRQTAGELFF; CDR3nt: TGTGCCAGCAGTTGGAGACAGACGGCCGGGGAGCTGTTTTTT
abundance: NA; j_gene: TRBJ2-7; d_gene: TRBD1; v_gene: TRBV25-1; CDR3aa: CASSPGTGGDSSYEQYF; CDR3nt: TGTGCCAGCAGCCCTGGGACAGGGGGCGATTCCTCTTACGAGCAGTACTTC
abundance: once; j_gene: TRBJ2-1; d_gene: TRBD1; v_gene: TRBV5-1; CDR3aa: CASSLVGTGTHNEQFF; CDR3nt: TGCGCCAGCAGCTTGGTTGGGACAGGGACCCACAATGAGCAGTTCTTC